The 27 T cell receptor beta chains below come from one sample, sequenced in a study of cytomegalovirus exposure and HLA in healthy donors. PCR was performed using 60 Vbeta and 13 Jbeta primers. Generated by immunoSEQ multiplex PCR, the TCRdb table keeps only in-frame clones and is missing some. The profile shows fewer than 300,000 clones, about four fifths of them singletons. Sequenced material: PBMCs. The source is a girl aged 2 to 10 in good health and CMV-seronegative.

This clone occurred a few times. The chain combines TRBV9 with TRBJ1-5, with TRBD1 matching over 8 bases. The germline CDR1 and CDR2 sequences are SGDLS and YYNGEE. This CDR3 is 15 amino acids long. V was pared by 0 bases and J by 1 base, with 0 bases of the junction left unmatched. Here the CDR3 DNA reads TGTGCCAGCAGCGTAGGACAGGGGAGCAATCAGCCCCAGCATTTT. It encodes CASSVGQGSNQPQHF.

The gene calls are TRBV4-1 and TRBJ2-7; possibly TRBD1 for D (6 bases). The CDR3 consists of 16 residues. Looked up from germline, CDR1 is MGHRA and CDR2 is YSYEKL. With 0 bases removed from V and 1 base from J, the gap between germline ends came to 13 bases. In DNA form, the CDR3 reads TGCGCCAGCAGCCAAGATTGGCAGGGGCTTTCCTACGAGCAGTACTTC. It translates to CASSQDWQGLSYEQYF.

The chain has TRBV7-3 and TRBJ2-3; 8 positions agree with TRBD2. Germline-derived CDR1 and CDR2 are SGHTA and FQGTGA. V was pared by 3 bases and J by 1 base, with 6 bases of the junction left unmatched. This CDR3 has 16 amino acids. CDR3 in amino acids: CASSLNSGVGTDTQYF. CDR3 DNA: TGTGCCAGCAGCTTGAATAGCGGGGTTGGCACAGATACGCAGTATTTT.

In DNA, the CDR3 is TGTGCCAGCAGCTTAGCTAGGGACAGGGGAATGAACACTGAAGCTTTCTTT. Protein sequence: CASSLARDRGMNTEAFF. V is TRBV7-2 and J is TRBJ1-1; 10 bases are shared with TRBD1. This CDR3 is 17 amino acids long. V was clipped by 0 bases and J by 0 bases; unmatched bases: 4. Germline CDR1 reads SGHTA; CDR2 reads FQGNSA. Filled out from reference TRBV7-2 and TRBJ1-1, the complete variable domain reads GAGVSQSPSNKVTEKGKDVELRCDPISGHTALYWYRQSLGQGLEFLIYFQGNSAPDKSGLPSDRFSAERTGGSVSTLTIQRTQQEDSAVYLCASSLARDRGMNTEAFFGQGTRLTVV.

The V gene is TRBV5-5, the J gene TRBJ2-7; D gene ambiguous. The length of the CDR3 is 14 residues. Trimming took 0 bases from V and 4 from J, leaving 11 bases between them. CDR1 is SGHKS and CDR2 is YYEKEE in the germline V gene (reference sequence). The CDR3 spells CASSLGHGEYEQYF. The CDR3 coding sequence is TGTGCCAGCAGCTTGGGGCACGGAGAGTACGAGCAGTACTTC.

The V and J genes are TRBV13 and TRBJ2-7, with 8 bases fitting TRBD1. V lost 3 bases and J lost 6; bases outside the gene matches: 10. Germline V gene lookup returns CDR1 PRHDT and CDR2 FYEKMQ (reference sequence). This CDR3 spans 15 amino acids. The CDR3 here is CASSFSGTGQGEQYF. Written as DNA, the CDR3 is TGTGCCAGCAGCTTTTCAGGGACAGGTCAGGGCGAGCAGTACTTC.

This clone occurred once. The junction shows a germline mismatch at one end, possibly a read error. The chain links TRBV7-3 to TRBJ2-1; TRBD1 matches at 7 bases. The CDR3 has 12 amino acids. Germline CDR1 reads SGHTA; CDR2 reads FQGTGA. The CDR3 sequence is CASSFGTADKVF. CDR3 nucleotide sequence: TGTGCCAGCAGCTTCGGGACAGCTGACAAGGTCTTC.

This clone was picked up a small number of times. Compared with germline, one end of the junction differs, possibly owing to a read error. V usage is TRBV12-5 and J usage is TRBJ1-1, with 7 bases aligning to TRBD1. The CDR3 has 14 residues. Germline V lookup: CDR1 LGHNT, CDR2 FRNRAP. CDR3 sequence (DNA): TGTGTTAGTGGTTTGAAGGGGGCGAACACTGAAGCTTTCTTT. Amino acids: CVSGLKGANTEAFF. Together with reference TRBV12-5 and TRBJ1-1, the CDR3 gives the full variable domain: DARVTQTPRHKVTEMGQEVTMRCQPILGHNTVFWYRQTMMQGLELLAYFRNRAPLDDSGMPKDRFSAEMPDATLATLKIQPSEPRDSAVYFCVSGLKGANTEAFFGQGTRLTVV.

The genes are TRBV28 and TRBJ2-7; the match to TRBD1 covers 8 bases. The J segment lost 2 bases and the V segment lost 4 bases, leaving 13 bases of the junction unmatched. Germline V gene sequence: CDR1 MDHEN, CDR2 SYDVKM. The CDR3 is 17 residues long. The CDR3 is CASSSPLRDRRTYEQYF. The DNA for the CDR3 is TGTGCCAGCAGTTCGCCCCTCCGGGACAGGCGTACCTACGAGCAGTACTTC.

The rearrangement uses TRBV4-2 and TRBJ2-7, with D maybe TRBD2 (6 bases). This CDR3 contains 16 residues. Trimming removed 0 bases at V and 0 bases at J, with 12 bases between. Germline V gene sequence: CDR1 LGHNA, CDR2 YNFKEQ. The CDR3 region is CASSQEQGTYSYEQYF. CDR3 coding DNA: TGTGCCAGCAGCCAAGAACAAGGGACTTACTCCTACGAGCAGTACTTC.

The rearrangement uses TRBV28 and TRBJ1-2, with a tentative D call TRBD1 (5 bases). Looked up from germline, CDR1 is MDHEN and CDR2 is SYDVKM. This CDR3 contains 20 residues. Trimming shortened V by 5 bases and J by 2 bases, and 30 bases separated the two germline ends. CDR3 protein: CASSPIIGSGFLSENYGYTF. CDR3 bases: TGTGCCAGCAGTCCCATAATCGGGTCAGGGTTTTTAAGTGAAAACTATGGCTACACCTTC.

The chain employs TRBV7-9 and TRBJ1-6; D gene uncertain. Germline CDR1 is SEHNR and CDR2 is FQNEAQ (reference sequence). CDR3 length: 14 amino acids. V was cut by 8 bases and J by 4 bases, with 12 bases left in between. The CDR3 sequence: CASGPGRYNSPLHF. The CDR3 DNA is TGTGCCAGCGGGCCAGGAAGGTATAATTCACCCCTCCACTTT.

The rearrangement uses TRBV11-2 and TRBJ1-2; possible D gene TRBD1, 6 bases. The CDR3 spans 14 residues. Trimming removed 4 bases from V and 1 base from J, with 10 bases in between. Germline CDR1 and CDR2: SGHAT and FQNNGV. Here the CDR3 DNA reads TGTGCCAGCAGCTCAACAGGGAATAACTATGGCTACACCTTC. The encoded protein is CASSSTGNNYGYTF.

The chain uses TRBV2 and TRBJ2-7; D possibly corresponds to TRBD2 (6 bases). This CDR3 comprises 14 residues. CDR1 and CDR2 (germline): SNHLY, FYNNEI. The V end was cut by 6 bases, the J end by 3 bases, with 15 bases between. CDR3 protein: CASRAGTGDYEQYF. In DNA, the CDR3 is TGTGCCAGCAGAGCCGGGACGGGGGACTACGAGCAGTACTTC.

This chain uses TRBV5-5 with TRBJ1-5; D unresolved. This CDR3 has 14 amino acids. CDR1 is SGHKS, CDR2 YYEKEE, per germline (reference sequence). Trimming shortened V by 2 bases and J by 0 bases, and 6 bases separated the two germline ends. CDR3 sequence (DNA): TGTGCCAGCAGCTTTAGCTATAGCAATCAGCCCCAGCATTTT. Translating gives CASSFSYSNQPQHF.

Details on this clone: The final CDR3 position lacks the conserved phenylalanine or tryptophan, pointing to a likely read error. It is unclear where the CDR3 begins or ends on the DNA, so no DNA is shown, and the CDR3 is as TCRdb lists it. The genes are TRBV7-9 and TRBJ1-2. Counting both end residues, the CDR3 totals 9 amino acids. Germline V gene sequence: CDR1 SEHNR, CDR2 FQNEAQ (reference sequence). Here the CDR3 reads CSSSPIFPR.

CDR3 bases: TGTGCCAGCAGCCCTTCGTCCAGTGTCAACTCCTACGAGCAGTACTTC. This encodes CASSPSSSVNSYEQYF. The chain carries TRBV5-7 and TRBJ2-7; D unresolved. TRBV5-7 is sorted into the ORF group, with uncertain function. The V and J ends lost 4 bases and 0 bases respectively, with 17 bases between them. The CDR3 has 16 amino acids.

The chain combines TRBV19 with TRBJ2-7; perhaps TRBD2 as D (5 bases). The germline V gene encodes CDR1 LNHDA and CDR2 SQIVND (reference sequence). Trimming pared 11 bases from V and 0 bases from J, leaving 17 bases between. There are 14 residues in the CDR3. This CDR3 reads CASRRADNSYEQYF. CDR3 bases: TGTGCCTCAAGGCGGGCAGACAACTCCTACGAGCAGTACTTC.

The CDR3 bases are TGTGCCAGCAGGGGATGGGTCGTCGGGGATTCACCCCTCCACTTT. Protein product: CASRGWVVGDSPLHF. The chain joins TRBV2 to TRBJ1-6; no clear D. The germline V and J ends were trimmed by 6 bases and 8 bases, with 17 bases remaining between them. Germline loops: CDR1 SNHLY, CDR2 FYNNEI. This CDR3 contains 15 residues.

This chain joins TRBV19 and TRBJ2-1; 13 positions agree with TRBD2. Germline V gene data show CDR1 as LNHDA and CDR2 as SQIVND (reference sequence). J lost 9 bases, V lost 5 bases, and 10 bases had no gene match. The length of the CDR3 is 16 residues. Written as DNA, the CDR3 is TGTGCCAGTAGTCCGAGGACTAGCGGGAGTGGCGGTGAGCAGTTCTTC. As protein: CASSPRTSGSGGEQFF.

The chain combines TRBV19 with TRBJ2-1; 9 bases match TRBD2. J lost 2 bases, V lost 4 bases, and 6 bases had no gene match. The CDR3 runs 16 residues. Germline assignment: CDR1 LNHDA and CDR2 SQIVND (reference sequence). The chain's CDR3 is CASSTLAGLTYNEQFF. For the CDR3, the DNA is TGTGCCAGTAGTACCCTAGCGGGGCTGACCTACAATGAGCAGTTCTTC.

This clone was seen once. V and J are TRBV7-7 and TRBJ2-5; 7 positions match TRBD2. The CDR3 has 14 amino acids. The germline V gene encodes CDR1 SSHAT and CDR2 FNYEAQ (reference sequence). With 5 bases clipped from V and 5 bases from J, the junction kept 8 bases outside the gene matches. The CDR3 DNA follows: TGTGCCAGCAGCCCTATCGCGCGGGGGGAGACCCAGTACTTC. Translation gives CASSPIARGETQYF.

This chain links TRBV2 with TRBJ2-5, with TRBD1 identical over 7 bases. Germline CDR1 reads SNHLY; CDR2 reads FYNNEI. V trimming: 7 bases; J trimming: 7 bases; junction bases outside the gene matches: 12. This CDR3 has 14 amino acids. CDR3: CASMDRQGPWTQYF. For the CDR3, the DNA is TGTGCCAGCATGGATCGACAGGGCCCTTGGACCCAGTACTTC.

There are a few counts of this clone. The chain links TRBV27 to TRBJ2-7; the match to TRBD1 covers 9 bases. The length of the CDR3 is 15 residues. Germline CDR1 and CDR2: MNHEY and SMNVEV (reference sequence). V trimming: 5 bases; J trimming: 5 bases; junction bases outside the gene matches: 10. The CDR3 DNA reads TGTGCCAGCAGTAACCCGGGACAGGGTATCCACGAGCAGTACTTC. It is translated as CASSNPGQGIHEQYF.

The chain carries TRBV5-6 and TRBJ2-3, with 11 bases matching TRBD2. The length of the CDR3 is 14 residues. Germline-derived CDR1 and CDR2 are SGHDT and YYEEEE. J was trimmed by 6 bases and V by 5 bases; bases with no gene match: 5. The CDR3 reads CASSLLAGGDTQYF. CDR3 DNA: TGTGCCAGCAGTCTGCTAGCGGGAGGCGATACGCAGTATTTT.

The chain uses TRBV13 and TRBJ2-1; maybe TRBD1 (6 bases). The CDR3 totals 15 residues. With 5 bases removed from V and 0 bases from J, the gap between germline ends came to 11 bases. Germline assignment: CDR1 PRHDT and CDR2 FYEKMQ (reference sequence). In DNA form, the CDR3 reads TGTGCCAGCAGCCGGGACATAAGCTCCTACAATGAGCAGTTCTTC. Its protein product is CASSRDISSYNEQFF.

V gene TRBV27 combines with J gene TRBJ2-3; TRBD1 aligns across 9 bases. Germline loops: CDR1 MNHEY, CDR2 SMNVEV (reference sequence). V dropped 6 bases and J dropped 2; count of bases not matched to a gene: 6. The length of the CDR3 is 15 residues. CDR3 region: CASSRGTGPTDTQYF. The CDR3 DNA follows: TGTGCCAGCAGCCGAGGGACAGGGCCCACAGATACGCAGTATTTT.